One sample yielded the 27 T cell receptor beta chains listed below, sequenced in a study of T cell responses to AZD1222 COVID-19 vaccine. Generated by immunoSEQ multiplex PCR, the TCRdb table keeps only in-frame clones and is missing some. Of 180,000 or so clones listed, approximately 90% were seen once; the top ten hold around 26%. Specimen: peripheral blood, collected 28 days after the second AZD1222 dose. The source is an adult who received the AZD1222 COVID-19 vaccine.

The chain carries TRBV24-1 and TRBJ2-2; D is possibly TRBD1 or TRBD2 (5 bases each). V was cut by 4 bases and J by 3 bases, with 17 bases left in between. Germline V CDR1 and CDR2: KGHDR, SFDVKD. This CDR3 comprises 17 residues. The CDR3 loop reads CATSEERGIRDTGELFF. The CDR3 coding sequence is TGTGCCACCAGTGAGGAGAGGGGTATTCGGGACACCGGGGAGCTGTTTTTT.

The genes are TRBV19 and TRBJ2-7; D remains ambiguous. The V gene's germline CDR1 is LNHDA and CDR2 SQIVND (reference sequence). Trimming took off 5 bases at V and 0 bases at J, with 14 bases between the two ends. The CDR3 is 15 amino acids. In nucleotides, the CDR3 is TGTGCCAGTAGTCTCACTCCGGGCCTCTCCTACGAGCAGTACTTC. It specifies CASSLTPGLSYEQYF.

The J gene is TRBJ1-2, the V gene TRBV7-2; D gene unclear. V dropped 1 base and J dropped 4 bases, with 10 bases sitting between them. The germline V gene encodes CDR1 SGHTA and CDR2 FQGNSA. There are 14 residues in the CDR3. DNA for the CDR3: TGTGCCAGCAGCTTAGGGCAGAGTTCCTATGGCTACACCTTC. Amino acids: CASSLGQSSYGYTF. Full variable domain (outside the CDR3, taken from reference TRBV7-2 and TRBJ1-2): GAGVSQSPSNKVTEKGKDVELRCDPISGHTALYWYRQSLGQGLEFLIYFQGNSAPDKSGLPSDRFSAERTGGSVSTLTIQRTQQEDSAVYLCASSLGQSSYGYTFGSGTRLTVV.

This clone has a handful of counts. This chain uses TRBV12-3 or TRBV12-4 with TRBJ2-1; D gene ambiguous. The V end lost 0 bases, the J end lost 5 bases, and 5 bases lay between the germline ends. The CDR3 is 13 residues long. The CDR3 protein is CASSLALNNEQFF. CDR3 sequence (DNA): TGTGCCAGCAGTTTAGCGCTTAACAATGAGCAGTTCTTC.

This chain links TRBV5-1 with TRBJ2-7; 7 bases match TRBD2. V shed 4 bases, J shed 4 bases, and the junction held 11 bases outside the gene matches. The CDR3 length is 15 residues. Germline-derived CDR1 and CDR2 are SGHRS and YFSETQ. CDR3: CASSPEGGSGYEQYF. The CDR3 bases are TGCGCCAGCAGCCCGGAGGGCGGGAGCGGGTACGAGCAGTACTTC.

This chain uses TRBV6-5 with TRBJ2-2; D is unclear. Germline loops: CDR1 MNHEY, CDR2 SVGAGI. The CDR3 is 15 residues long. Trimming removed 6 bases from V and 5 bases from J, with 16 bases in between. CDR3 residues: CASRILGVGTGELFF. The CDR3 nucleotides read TGTGCCAGCAGGATCTTGGGTGTCGGGACCGGGGAGCTGTTTTTT.

The V call is TRBV19, the J call TRBJ2-7, with D perhaps matching TRBD2 (5 bases). The CDR3 consists of 15 residues. Germline CDR1 and CDR2: LNHDA and SQIVND (reference sequence). V dropped 2 bases and J dropped 3 bases, with 14 bases sitting between them. CDR3 sequence reads: CASSIKTGTLYEQYF. As DNA, the CDR3 is TGTGCCAGTAGTATAAAGACGGGAACCCTCTACGAGCAGTACTTC.

The gene calls are TRBV4-2 and TRBJ1-4; D is possibly TRBD1 (5 bases). The germline V gene has CDR1 LGHNA and CDR2 YNFKEQ. The CDR3 length is 14 residues. V lost 3 bases and J lost 8, with 13 bases in between. The CDR3 spells CASSQEGREEKLFF. In DNA, the CDR3 is TGTGCCAGCAGCCAGGAGGGGAGAGAGGAAAAACTGTTTTTT.

The rearrangement joins TRBV5-5 to TRBJ1-1; unclear D gene. The germline CDR1 and CDR2 sequences are SGHKS and YYEKEE (reference sequence). The CDR3 is made up of 9 amino acids. Between the trimmed V and J ends, which lost 10 bases and 0 bases, there was a span of 1 base. The CDR3 loop reads CALNTEAFF. CDR3 coding DNA: TGTGCCCTGAACACTGAAGCTTTCTTT.

The V and J genes are TRBV9 and TRBJ2-3; TRBD2 agrees at 7 bases. V lost 0 bases to trimming and J lost 2 bases; unmatched junction nucleotides: 3. Germline V gene data show CDR1 as SGDLS and CDR2 as YYNGEE. The CDR3 length is 15 residues. CDR3 bases: TGTGCCAGCAGCGTAGGAGCGGGGCCCACAGATACGCAGTATTTT. Protein: CASSVGAGPTDTQYF.

The count of this clone is one. The chain is built from TRBV7-8 and TRBJ1-4; the match to TRBD1 covers 7 bases. The CDR3 contains 15 residues. Per germline, CDR1 SGHVS and CDR2 FQNEAQ. J gave up 7 bases and V 5 bases, and 10 bases lay outside the gene matches. The CDR3 nucleotides are TGTGCCAGCAGCCTAGAGGGGGCGATCAGTGAAAAACTGTTTTTT. This codes for CASSLEGAISEKLFF. The entire variable domain, with the rest obtained from reference TRBV7-8 and TRBJ1-4, is as follows: GAGVSQSPRYKVAKRGQDVALRCDPISGHVSLFWYQQALGQGPEFLTYFQNEAQLDKSGLPSDRFFAERPEGSVSTLKIQRTQQEDSAVYLCASSLEGAISEKLFFGSGTQLSVL.

This chain connects TRBV28 to TRBJ1-5; a possible D gene is TRBD1 (6 bases). The CDR3 contains 16 residues. The germline V gene has CDR1 MDHEN and CDR2 SYDVKM. V lost 3 bases to trimming and J lost 6 bases, with 18 bases between them. DNA of the CDR3: TGTGCCAGCAGTTTCGTTCCAGGGACAACGGGTCAGCCCCAGCATTTT. It translates to CASSFVPGTTGQPQHF.

The rearrangement uses TRBV7-2 and TRBJ2-7, with D maybe TRBD2 (6 bases). Trimming left V 3 bases short and J 2 bases short, with 11 bases between. In germline, CDR1 is SGHTA, CDR2 FQGNSA. The CDR3 runs 14 residues. CDR3 sequence (DNA): TGTGCCAGCAGCTTCAAGGAGGGACCCTACGAGCAGTACTTC. This sequence encodes CASSFKEGPYEQYF.

The rearrangement uses TRBV19 and TRBJ2-7; 8 positions match TRBD1. The CDR3 has 14 amino acids. Germline CDR1 reads LNHDA; CDR2 reads SQIVND (reference sequence). The ends lost 2 bases at V and 7 bases at J; junction bases unmatched: 7. CDR3 bases: TGTGCCAGTAGTATACAATTCAGGGACAGGGAGCAGTACTTC. This codes for CASSIQFRDREQYF.

The chain links TRBV28 to TRBJ2-1; 10 nucleotides agree with TRBD2. CDR3 length: 14 amino acids. The germline CDR1 and CDR2 sequences are MDHEN and SYDVKM. The V gene end was trimmed by 3 bases and the J gene end by 7 bases; junction bases not matched to a gene: 3. CDR3 in DNA: TGTGCCAGCAGTTTTGGACTAGCGGAGAATGAGCAGTTCTTC. Amino acid sequence: CASSFGLAENEQFF.

V gene TRBV2 combines with J gene TRBJ2-5, with 7 bases matching TRBD1. V dropped 4 bases and J dropped 4; count of bases not matched to a gene: 6. The CDR3 runs to 14 residues. Germline V CDR1 and CDR2: SNHLY, FYNNEI. The CDR3 region has the DNA TGTGCCAGCAGTGTCCGGGACAGTCGAGAGACCCAGTACTTC. This sequence encodes CASSVRDSRETQYF.

The chain links TRBV18 to TRBJ1-5; TRBD1 might be the D (6 bases). This CDR3 spans 16 amino acids. V was cut by 2 bases and J by 0 bases, with 11 bases left in between. The germline V gene encodes CDR1 KGHSH and CDR2 LQKENI. The CDR3 coding sequence is TGTGCCAGCTCACCAAACAGGGATTATAGCAATCAGCCCCAGCATTTT. It encodes CASSPNRDYSNQPQHF.

The chain joins TRBV28 to TRBJ1-1, with D uncertain. V was clipped by 0 bases and J by 11 bases, with 13 bases between them. The length of the CDR3 is 13 residues. The V gene's germline CDR1 is MDHEN and CDR2 SYDVKM. The CDR3 here is CASSLWNPPRAFF. The CDR3 region has the DNA TGTGCCAGCAGTTTATGGAACCCCCCCCGGGCTTTCTTT.

The chain employs TRBV15 and TRBJ2-7; 9 bases line up with TRBD1. Trimming removed 2 bases from V and 2 bases from J; junction bases left unmatched: 7. The CDR3 is 16 residues long. CDR1 is LNHNV and CDR2 is YYDKDF in the germline V gene (reference sequence). CDR3 amino acids: CATSRRQGQGTYEQYF. The CDR3 DNA is TGTGCCACCAGCAGAAGGCAGGGACAGGGAACCTACGAGCAGTACTTC.

The chain employs TRBV28 and TRBJ2-3, with D perhaps matching TRBD2 (5 bases). There are 16 residues in the CDR3. V shed 5 bases and J shed 0 bases, with 15 bases lying between them. The V gene's germline CDR1 is MDHEN and CDR2 SYDVKM. The CDR3 DNA is TGTGCCAGCAGTGCCCCGGTAGCGTCTAGCACAGATACGCAGTATTTT. This encodes CASSAPVASSTDTQYF.

This chain links TRBV19 with TRBJ2-1; TRBD1 agrees at 9 bases. Germline CDR1 is LNHDA and CDR2 is SQIVND (reference sequence). The length of the CDR3 is 14 residues. J gave up 5 bases and V 7 bases, and 6 bases lay outside the gene matches. Written as DNA, the CDR3 is TGTGCCAGTACTAGGGACAGGGTCAACAATGAGCAGTTCTTC. Encoded protein: CASTRDRVNNEQFF.

The J gene is TRBJ2-7, the V gene TRBV28; 8 nucleotides match TRBD1. CDR3 length: 17 amino acids. CDR1 and CDR2 (germline): MDHEN, SYDVKM. J was trimmed by 3 bases and V by 4 bases; bases with no gene match: 14. The CDR3 bases are TGTGCCAGCAGTTCCTCCCTCGGGGACAGGCTGATCTACGAGCAGTACTTC. Protein sequence: CASSSSLGDRLIYEQYF.

The V call is TRBV6-5, the J call TRBJ1-2; D not resolved. The V gene lost 0 bases and the J gene lost 2 bases, with 7 bases spanning the gap. This CDR3 is 14 amino acids long. CDR1 is MNHEY, CDR2 SVGAGI, per germline. This chain's CDR3 is CASSYSSTNYGYTF. The DNA for the CDR3 is TGTGCCAGCAGTTACTCGTCAACCAACTATGGCTACACCTTC.

The rearrangement uses TRBV19 and TRBJ1-5; D gene unclear. CDR1 and CDR2 from the germline V gene are LNHDA and SQIVND (reference sequence). The V and J ends lost 6 bases and 7 bases respectively, with 13 bases between them. This CDR3 is 13 amino acids long. The CDR3 spells CASSPGLQQPQHF. The CDR3, as DNA: TGTGCCAGTAGCCCAGGTCTCCAACAGCCCCAGCATTTT.

In nucleotides, the CDR3 is TGTGCCAGCAGTTTAGTCGGTAGGACTGAAGCTTTCTTT. The encoded protein is CASSLVGRTEAFF. The chain combines TRBV12-3 or TRBV12-4 with TRBJ1-1; D is ambiguous. The CDR3 has 13 residues. Trimming left V 1 base short and J 5 bases short, with 8 bases between.

CDR3 residues: CASSPWDSSYEQYF. For the CDR3, the DNA is TGTGCCAGCAGCCCCTGGGACAGTTCCTACGAGCAGTACTTC. The gene calls are TRBV7-9 and TRBJ2-7; 7 bases match TRBD1. Germline V lookup: CDR1 SEHNR, CDR2 FQNEAQ (reference sequence). V was clipped by 5 bases and J by 1 base; unmatched bases: 5. The length of the CDR3 is 14 residues. Drawing the rest from reference TRBV7-9 and TRBJ2-7, the complete variable domain is DTGVSQNPRHKITKRGQNVTFRCDPISEHNRLYWYRQTLGQGPEFLTYFQNEAQLEKSRLLSDRFSAERPKGSFSTLEIQRTEQGDSAMYLCASSPWDSSYEQYFGPGTRLTVT.

V is TRBV5-1 and J is TRBJ2-2, with TRBD1 matching over 9 bases. The ends lost 4 bases at V and 3 bases at J; junction bases unmatched: 10. The germline gives CDR1 SGHRS, CDR2 YFSETQ. CDR3 length: 17 amino acids. CDR3 sequence reads: CASSTGGGGADTGELFF. In DNA form, the CDR3 reads TGCGCCAGCAGCACAGGGGGCGGGGGAGCCGACACCGGGGAGCTGTTTTTT.